This T cell receptor beta chain was sequenced during a study of blood T cell repertoires in COVID-19. Study-wide context: T cells, B-cell-depleted T cells, or PBMCs supplied cDNA or gDNA.

CDR3 size: 11 residues. Germline lookup yields CDR1 SNHLY and CDR2 FYNNEI. About this clone itself: Sequence at one end of the junction differs from germline and may be a read error.

TCRdb's copy holds only in-frame clones and misses some; the assay was immunoSEQ multiplex PCR. The data hold about 250,000 clones, with roughly nine tenths observed a single time. Which cohort a participant joined came from the clinical history participants gave. The study counted Cohort 3 donors as recovered given two negative PCRs, clearance, or symptom resolution. This rearrangement joins TRBV2 to TRBJ1-1; possibly TRBD1 for D (6 bases). Sequencing input: PBMCs or T cells enriched from blood (not recorded which). This receptor was taken from a woman between 18 and 30 years old who had recovered from COVID-19. CDR3 bases: TGTGCCAGCAGTGTCGACAGGAGGATTGAATTT. Translated, it gives CASSVDRRIEF.